These T cell receptor beta chains were read from a single sample in a study of blood T cell repertoires in COVID-19. The assay was immunoSEQ multiplex PCR, and TCRdb's table has in-frame clones only and misses some. The table records more than 85,000 clones, roughly 76% of them present only once. The specimen sequenced was peripheral blood. These receptors all come from a woman aged 55-69 years with acute or convalescent COVID-19. Both conserved end residues are part of each CDR3. D genes are given only for firm matches. The listing skips clone size in some rows; elsewhere it reads once, few, many or a size class.

d_gene: NA; j_gene: TRBJ1-3; v_gene: TRBV2; abundance: few; CDR3nt: TGTGCCAGCAGTGAAGTTTGGACAGATGGAAACACCATATATTTT; CDR3aa: CASSEVWTDGNTIYF
d_gene: TRBD2; j_gene: TRBJ2-3; v_gene: TRBV6-5; abundance: NA; CDR3nt: TGTGCCAGCGCACGGGGGGGGATCACAGATACGCAGTATTTT; CDR3aa: CASARGGITDTQYF
d_gene: NA; j_gene: TRBJ1-4; v_gene: TRBV6-5; abundance: few; CDR3nt: TGTGCCAGCAGACGACTGATTGAAAAACTGTTTTTT; CDR3aa: CASRRLIEKLFF
d_gene: TRBD1; j_gene: TRBJ1-6; v_gene: TRBV7-9; abundance: NA; CDR3nt: TGTGCCAGCAGCTCCCTTAGGGACAGGGGTTCACCCCTCCACTTT; CDR3aa: CASSSLRDRGSPLHF
d_gene: NA; j_gene: TRBJ1-3; v_gene: TRBV9; abundance: few; CDR3nt: TGTGCCAGCAGCGCAAGGGGTTACTCTGGAAACACCATATATTTT; CDR3aa: CASSARGYSGNTIYF
d_gene: NA; j_gene: TRBJ1-6; v_gene: TRBV25-1; abundance: NA; CDR3nt: TGTGCCAGCAGTGACCTCCTCAAGAGCAGGGCCTGTAATTCACCCCTCCACTTT; CDR3aa: CASSDLLKSRACNSPLHF
d_gene: NA; j_gene: TRBJ1-1; v_gene: TRBV7-3; abundance: NA; CDR3nt: TGTGCCAGCAGCTTAAACGGGATAGAAGCTTTCTTT; CDR3aa: CASSLNGIEAFF
d_gene: TRBD2; j_gene: TRBJ2-7; v_gene: TRBV5-5; abundance: NA; CDR3nt: TGTGCCAGCAGCTTGAGTGGACTAGCGGGAGTCTCCTACGAGCAGTACTTC; CDR3aa: CASSLSGLAGVSYEQYF
d_gene: TRBD1; j_gene: TRBJ1-1; v_gene: TRBV24-1; abundance: NA; CDR3nt: TGTGCCACCAGTGATGGACAGGGAATGAACACTGAAGCTTTCTTT; CDR3aa: CATSDGQGMNTEAFF
d_gene: TRBD1; j_gene: TRBJ2-5; v_gene: TRBV28; abundance: NA; CDR3nt: TGTGCCAGCAGTCAGATAGGACAGGCCGGGGAGACCCAGTACTTC; CDR3aa: CASSQIGQAGETQYF
d_gene: NA; j_gene: TRBJ2-3; v_gene: TRBV27; abundance: NA; CDR3nt: TGTGCCAGCATGCAACCTGGCCCCTTTAATACGCAGTATTTT; CDR3aa: CASMQPGPFNTQYF
d_gene: NA; j_gene: TRBJ1-1; v_gene: TRBV6-5; abundance: NA; CDR3nt: TGTGCCAGCAGCCCCTTTGGGCACACTGAAGCTTTCTTT; CDR3aa: CASSPFGHTEAFF
d_gene: NA; j_gene: TRBJ2-5; v_gene: TRBV12-3/TRBV12-4; abundance: NA; CDR3nt: TGTGCCAGCAGTCTGGGGCTGCAAGAGACCCAGTACTTC; CDR3aa: CASSLGLQETQYF
d_gene: NA; j_gene: TRBJ1-1; v_gene: TRBV6-1; abundance: few; CDR3nt: TGTGCCAGCAGTGATGGAGGAAGGGCTTTCTTT; CDR3aa: CASSDGGRAFF
d_gene: TRBD1; j_gene: TRBJ2-7; v_gene: TRBV7-2; abundance: NA; CDR3nt: TGTGCCAGCAGCTTATCCGCAACTCAGACAGGGGGGGGCGAGCAGTACTTC; CDR3aa: CASSLSATQTGGGEQYF
d_gene: TRBD1; j_gene: TRBJ1-1; v_gene: TRBV11-2; abundance: NA; CDR3nt: TGTGCCAGCAGCTTAAGACAGGGAGGCACTGAAGCTTTCTTT; CDR3aa: CASSLRQGGTEAFF
d_gene: NA; j_gene: TRBJ2-2; v_gene: TRBV13; abundance: NA; CDR3nt: TGTGCCAGCAGCTTTGGGGGAGGCGGGGAGCTGTTTTTT; CDR3aa: CASSFGGGGELFF
d_gene: NA; j_gene: TRBJ1-1; v_gene: TRBV28; abundance: NA; CDR3nt: TGTGCCAGCCTAACGGGGTCCAACACTGAAGCTTTCTTT; CDR3aa: CASLTGSNTEAFF
d_gene: TRBD1; j_gene: TRBJ2-4; v_gene: TRBV6-1; abundance: few; CDR3nt: TGTGCCAGCAGTGAAAGTTGGCAGGGGGTTAGAAACATTCAGTACTTC; CDR3aa: CASSESWQGVRNIQYF
d_gene: NA; j_gene: TRBJ1-6; v_gene: TRBV6-6; abundance: NA; CDR3nt: TGTGCCAGCAGTTATGGCCAGGACAGCGGTTCACCCCTCCACTTT; CDR3aa: CASSYGQDSGSPLHF
d_gene: NA; j_gene: TRBJ1-2; v_gene: TRBV19; abundance: NA; CDR3nt: TGTGCCAGTAGTGGACAGTCTCTCGGCTATGGCTACACCTTC; CDR3aa: CASSGQSLGYGYTF
d_gene: NA; j_gene: TRBJ1-5; v_gene: TRBV5-6; abundance: NA; CDR3nt: TGTGCCAGCAGCTTCCGAGGGAACGGCAATCAGCCCCAGCATTTT; CDR3aa: CASSFRGNGNQPQHF
d_gene: TRBD1; j_gene: TRBJ2-7; v_gene: TRBV20-1; abundance: few; CDR3nt: TGCAGTGCTACTGACAGGGGCAATAGGCATTACGAGCAGTACTTC; CDR3aa: CSATDRGNRHYEQYF
d_gene: TRBD1; j_gene: TRBJ1-5; v_gene: TRBV28; abundance: NA; CDR3nt: TGTGCCAGCGAGGGGGGGACAGGGCGTCAGCCCCAGCATTTT; CDR3aa: CASEGGTGRQPQHF
d_gene: NA; j_gene: TRBJ1-4; v_gene: TRBV7-9; abundance: NA; CDR3nt: TGTGCCAGCAGCTTAGTCCCCGGCGGGGGCGCTTCTTTTAATGAAAAACTGTTTTTT; CDR3aa: CASSLVPGGGASFNEKLFF
d_gene: TRBD2; j_gene: TRBJ2-2; v_gene: TRBV2; abundance: NA; CDR3nt: TGTGCCAGCAGTGAAGGAGCGGGAAACACCGGGGAGCTGTTTTTT; CDR3aa: CASSEGAGNTGELFF
d_gene: TRBD1; j_gene: TRBJ2-1; v_gene: TRBV2; abundance: NA; CDR3nt: TGTGCCAGCAGACCGGGACAGGGCTCCTACAATGAGCAGTTCTTC; CDR3aa: CASRPGQGSYNEQFF
d_gene: NA; j_gene: TRBJ1-3; v_gene: TRBV19; abundance: NA; CDR3nt: TGTGCCAGTAGTTGGTTGGCAGGCAGAAACTCTGGAAACACCATATATTTT; CDR3aa: CASSWLAGRNSGNTIYF
d_gene: TRBD2; j_gene: TRBJ2-2; v_gene: TRBV29-1; abundance: NA; CDR3nt: TGCAGCGTTGATTGGGGGAGGGGCGGGGAGCTGTTTTTT; CDR3aa: CSVDWGRGGELFF
d_gene: TRBD1; j_gene: TRBJ1-1; v_gene: TRBV3-1/TRBV3-2; abundance: NA; CDR3nt: TGTGCCAGCAGCCAGGACAGGGGGCTCATTACGAACACTGAAGCTTTCTTT; CDR3aa: CASSQDRGLITNTEAFF
d_gene: NA; j_gene: TRBJ1-1; v_gene: TRBV4-3; abundance: NA; CDR3nt: TGCGCCAGCAGCCATAGCGTTAGCACTGAAGCTTTCTTT; CDR3aa: CASSHSVSTEAFF
d_gene: NA; j_gene: TRBJ2-7; v_gene: TRBV10-2; abundance: NA; CDR3nt: TGCGCCAGCAGTGATGCGATAAGATCCGAGCAGTACTTC; CDR3aa: CASSDAIRSEQYF
d_gene: NA; j_gene: TRBJ1-1; v_gene: TRBV29-1; abundance: NA; CDR3nt: TGCAGCGCCACAGGACGCACTGAAGCTTTCTTT; CDR3aa: CSATGRTEAFF
d_gene: NA; j_gene: TRBJ2-3; v_gene: TRBV6-6; abundance: NA; CDR3nt: TGTGCCAGCAGTCGGACTAGGGGGGGAGATACGCAGTATTTT; CDR3aa: CASSRTRGGDTQYF
d_gene: TRBD1; j_gene: TRBJ1-3; v_gene: TRBV7-8; abundance: NA; CDR3nt: TGTGCCAGCAGCGAGGACAGGGGGCTTCCCTCTCTTGGAAACACCATATATTTT; CDR3aa: CASSEDRGLPSLGNTIYF
d_gene: NA; j_gene: TRBJ1-2; v_gene: TRBV12-3/TRBV12-4; abundance: NA; CDR3nt: TGTGCCAGCGTAAGCAACTATGGCTACACCTTC; CDR3aa: CASVSNYGYTF
d_gene: TRBD1; j_gene: TRBJ2-7; v_gene: TRBV6-6; abundance: NA; CDR3nt: TGTGCCAGCAGTTGGGGACAGGGGGCGGCCGAGCAGTACTTC; CDR3aa: CASSWGQGAAEQYF
d_gene: NA; j_gene: TRBJ1-6; v_gene: TRBV7-2; abundance: NA; CDR3nt: TGTGCCAGCAGCCCGGACTCGATTTCACCCCTCCACTTT; CDR3aa: CASSPDSISPLHF
d_gene: TRBD1; j_gene: TRBJ2-1; v_gene: TRBV3-1/TRBV3-2; abundance: NA; CDR3nt: TGTGCCAGCAGCCAAACGGGACAGGGTACCAATGAGCAGTTCTTC; CDR3aa: CASSQTGQGTNEQFF
d_gene: TRBD1; j_gene: TRBJ1-2; v_gene: TRBV7-9; abundance: NA; CDR3nt: TGTGCCAGCAGCTTACGGGGAAGACAGGGGGCGTCTGGCTACACCTTC; CDR3aa: CASSLRGRQGASGYTF
d_gene: NA; j_gene: TRBJ1-2; v_gene: TRBV5-1; abundance: few; CDR3nt: TGCGCCAGCAGCTTCGGGGATGGCTACACCTTC; CDR3aa: CASSFGDGYTF
d_gene: NA; j_gene: TRBJ2-1; v_gene: TRBV18; abundance: NA; CDR3nt: TGTGCCAGCTCACCAGTCAGGATCGGTATCCTCAATGAGCAGTTCTTC; CDR3aa: CASSPVRIGILNEQFF
d_gene: TRBD2; j_gene: TRBJ2-1; v_gene: TRBV6-5; abundance: NA; CDR3nt: TGTGCCAGCAGTTATAGCGGGGGAGGGAATGAGCAGTTCTTC; CDR3aa: CASSYSGGGNEQFF
d_gene: TRBD2; j_gene: TRBJ2-1; v_gene: TRBV7-9; abundance: NA; CDR3nt: TGTGCCAGCAGCTTACAACTAGCGGGGTACAATGAGCAGTTCTTC; CDR3aa: CASSLQLAGYNEQFF
d_gene: NA; j_gene: TRBJ1-1; v_gene: TRBV28; abundance: NA; CDR3nt: TGTGCCAGTAAAAGGGAGACTGAAGCTTTCTTT; CDR3aa: CASKRETEAFF
d_gene: TRBD1; j_gene: TRBJ1-2; v_gene: TRBV7-8; abundance: NA; CDR3nt: TGTGCCAGCAGCTTGGGGACAGGACTTAACTATGGCTACACCTTC; CDR3aa: CASSLGTGLNYGYTF
d_gene: NA; j_gene: TRBJ2-2; v_gene: TRBV21-1; abundance: NA; CDR3nt: TGTGCCAGCAGCGACGGGACAGGGGTCAACACCGGGGAGCTGTTTTTT; CDR3aa: CASSDGTGVNTGELFF
d_gene: NA; j_gene: TRBJ2-7; v_gene: TRBV6-5; abundance: NA; CDR3nt: TGTGCCAGCAGGGGGGGGGCGGCCTCCTACGAGCAGTACTTC; CDR3aa: CASRGGAASYEQYF
d_gene: TRBD1; j_gene: TRBJ1-1; v_gene: TRBV29-1; abundance: NA; CDR3nt: TGCAGCGTTGCGACAGGGGGCACTGAAGCTTTCTTT; CDR3aa: CSVATGGTEAFF
d_gene: NA; j_gene: TRBJ1-4; v_gene: TRBV19; abundance: NA; CDR3nt: TGTGCCAGTAGTCCGAGCTACAGGGAAGAAAAACTGTTTTTT; CDR3aa: CASSPSYREEKLFF
d_gene: NA; j_gene: TRBJ2-2; v_gene: TRBV19; abundance: NA; CDR3nt: TGTGCCAGTAGTATAGGCCCCGGAGGATCGAACACCGGGGAGCTGTTTTTT; CDR3aa: CASSIGPGGSNTGELFF
d_gene: NA; j_gene: TRBJ1-1; v_gene: TRBV19; abundance: NA; CDR3nt: TGTGCCAGTACGAGTGGGACACAGTTGAACACTGAAGCTTTCTTT; CDR3aa: CASTSGTQLNTEAFF
d_gene: NA; j_gene: TRBJ1-3; v_gene: TRBV29-1; abundance: NA; CDR3nt: TGCAGCGTCTCTAAACAGGAGCGCTCTGGAAACACCATATATTTT; CDR3aa: CSVSKQERSGNTIYF